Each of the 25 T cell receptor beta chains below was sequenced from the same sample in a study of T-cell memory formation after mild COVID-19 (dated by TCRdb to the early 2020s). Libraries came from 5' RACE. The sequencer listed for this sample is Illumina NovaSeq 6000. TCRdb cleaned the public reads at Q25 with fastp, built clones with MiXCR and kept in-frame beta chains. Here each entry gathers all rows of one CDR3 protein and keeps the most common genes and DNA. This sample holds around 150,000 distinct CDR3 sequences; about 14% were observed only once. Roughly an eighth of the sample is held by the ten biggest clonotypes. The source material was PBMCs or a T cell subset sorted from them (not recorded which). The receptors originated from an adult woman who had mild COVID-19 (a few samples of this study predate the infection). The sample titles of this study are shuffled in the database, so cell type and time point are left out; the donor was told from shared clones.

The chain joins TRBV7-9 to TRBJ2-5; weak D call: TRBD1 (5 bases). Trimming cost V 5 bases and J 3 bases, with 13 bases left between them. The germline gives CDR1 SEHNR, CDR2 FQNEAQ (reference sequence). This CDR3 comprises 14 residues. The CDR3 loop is CASSPQMTEETQYF. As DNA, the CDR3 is TGTGCCAGCAGCCCCCAGATGACAGAAGAGACCCAGTACTTC.

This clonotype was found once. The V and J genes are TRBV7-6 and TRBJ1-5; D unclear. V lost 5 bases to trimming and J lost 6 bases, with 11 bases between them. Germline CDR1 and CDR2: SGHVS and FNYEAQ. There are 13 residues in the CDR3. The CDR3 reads CASSPAEGQPQHF. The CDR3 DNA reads TGTGCCAGCAGCCCAGCCGAGGGTCAGCCCCAGCATTTT.

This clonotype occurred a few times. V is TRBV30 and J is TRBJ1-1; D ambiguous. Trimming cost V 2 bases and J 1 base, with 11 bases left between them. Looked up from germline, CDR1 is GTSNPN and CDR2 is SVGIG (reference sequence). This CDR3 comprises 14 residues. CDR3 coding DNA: TGTGCCTGGAGTACCGGTTTGGGGAACACTGAAGCTTTCTTT. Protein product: CAWSTGLGNTEAFF.

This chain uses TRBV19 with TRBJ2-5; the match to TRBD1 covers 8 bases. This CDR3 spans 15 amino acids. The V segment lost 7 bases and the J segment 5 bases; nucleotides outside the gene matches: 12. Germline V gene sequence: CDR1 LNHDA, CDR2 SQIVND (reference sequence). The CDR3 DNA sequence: TGTGCCAGTACCCCTCGGGGCAGGGGGCCGGAGACCCAGTACTTC. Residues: CASTPRGRGPETQYF.

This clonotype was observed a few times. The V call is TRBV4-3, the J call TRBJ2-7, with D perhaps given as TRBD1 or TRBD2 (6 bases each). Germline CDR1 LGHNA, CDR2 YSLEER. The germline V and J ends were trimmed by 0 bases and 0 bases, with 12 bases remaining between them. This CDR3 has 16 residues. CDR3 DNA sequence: TGCGCCAGCAGCCAAGATCAGGAGGGGGGCTCCTACGAGCAGTACTTC. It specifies CASSQDQEGGSYEQYF.

CDR3 sequence (DNA): TGCGCCAGCAGCTTAGACAGACCAACTAATGAAAAACTGTTTTTT. Protein: CASSLDRPTNEKLFF. The V and J genes are TRBV5-1 and TRBJ1-4; TRBD1 is a possible D gene (5 bases). Trimming removed 2 bases at V and 0 bases at J, with 8 bases between. CDR1 SGHRS and CDR2 YFSETQ come from the germline V gene. The length of the CDR3 is 15 residues.

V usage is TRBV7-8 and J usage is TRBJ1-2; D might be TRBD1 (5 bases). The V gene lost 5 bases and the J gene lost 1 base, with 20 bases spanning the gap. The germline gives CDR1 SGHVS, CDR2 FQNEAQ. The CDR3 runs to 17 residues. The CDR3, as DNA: TGTGCCAGCAGCCCCCTGGGGGGGTCCTCTCTTAACTATGGCTACACCTTC. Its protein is CASSPLGGSSLNYGYTF.

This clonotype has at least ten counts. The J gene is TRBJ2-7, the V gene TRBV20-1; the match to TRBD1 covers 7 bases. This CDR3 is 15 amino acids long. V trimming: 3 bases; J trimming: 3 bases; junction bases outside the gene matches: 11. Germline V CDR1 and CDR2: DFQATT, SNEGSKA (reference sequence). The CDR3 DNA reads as TGCAGTGCTAGGTCACCAGGGGGTTCTATCTACGAGCAGTACTTC. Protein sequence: CSARSPGGSIYEQYF.

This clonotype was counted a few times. CDR3 amino acids: CASSYGLAGGNEQFF. The CDR3 nucleotides are TGTGCCAGCAGTTATGGACTAGCGGGAGGTAATGAGCAGTTCTTC. The rearrangement uses TRBV6-2 or TRBV6-3 and TRBJ2-1; 14 nucleotides agree with TRBD2. The junction had 2 bases not matched to a gene; V was cut back by 3 bases and J by 7 bases. This CDR3 region has 15 residues. Germline CDR1 and CDR2: MNHEY and SVGEGT.

The CDR3: CSATLQGRDYGYTF. The CDR3 bases are TGCAGTGCCACCCTACAGGGGAGGGACTATGGCTACACCTTC. This chain links TRBV20-1 with TRBJ1-2, with 7 nucleotides matching TRBD1. V trimming: 6 bases; J trimming: 3 bases; junction bases outside the gene matches: 10. The length of the CDR3 is 14 residues. The V gene's germline CDR1 is DFQATT and CDR2 SNEGSKA (reference sequence).

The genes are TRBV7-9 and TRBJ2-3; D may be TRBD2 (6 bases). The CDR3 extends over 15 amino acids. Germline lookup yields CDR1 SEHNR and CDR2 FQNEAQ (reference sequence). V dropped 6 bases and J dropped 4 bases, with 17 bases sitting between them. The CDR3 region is CASRLGLASADTQYF. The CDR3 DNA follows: TGTGCCAGCAGACTGGGGCTAGCGAGCGCAGATACGCAGTATTTT.

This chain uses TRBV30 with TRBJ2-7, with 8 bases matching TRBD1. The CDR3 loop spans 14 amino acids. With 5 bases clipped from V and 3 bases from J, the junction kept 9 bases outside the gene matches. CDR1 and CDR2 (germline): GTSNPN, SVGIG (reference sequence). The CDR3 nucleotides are TGTGCCTGGGCAGCCTGGGACAGGAGCTACGAGCAGTACTTC. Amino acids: CAWAAWDRSYEQYF.

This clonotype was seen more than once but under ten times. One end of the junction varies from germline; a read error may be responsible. Written as DNA, the CDR3 is TGTGCCAGCAGTTTAGCGGGAGGGAAGACCCAGTACTTC. This encodes CASSLAGGKTQYF. The rearrangement uses TRBV7-9 and TRBJ2-5; 11 positions match TRBD2. CDR1 is SEHNR, CDR2 FQNEAQ, per germline (reference sequence). The CDR3 runs 13 residues.

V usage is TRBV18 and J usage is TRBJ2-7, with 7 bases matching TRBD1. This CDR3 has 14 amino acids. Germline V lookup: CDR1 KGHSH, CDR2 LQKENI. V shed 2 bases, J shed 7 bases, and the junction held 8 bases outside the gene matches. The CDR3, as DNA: TGTGCCAGCTCACCAGGCCGGGACAGTGGGGAGCAGTACTTC. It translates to CASSPGRDSGEQYF.

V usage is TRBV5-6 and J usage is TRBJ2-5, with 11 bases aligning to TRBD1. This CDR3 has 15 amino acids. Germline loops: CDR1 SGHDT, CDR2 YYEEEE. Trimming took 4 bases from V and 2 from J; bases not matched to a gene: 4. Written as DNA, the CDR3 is TGTGCCAGCAGCATCCGGGACAGGGGGCAAGAGACCCAGTACTTC. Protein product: CASSIRDRGQETQYF.

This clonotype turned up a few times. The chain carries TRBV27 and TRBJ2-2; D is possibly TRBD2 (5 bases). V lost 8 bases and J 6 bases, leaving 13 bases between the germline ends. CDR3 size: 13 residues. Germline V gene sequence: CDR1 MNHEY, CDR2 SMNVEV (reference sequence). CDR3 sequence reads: CASAPRRSGELFF. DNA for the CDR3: TGTGCCAGCGCTCCTAGGAGGTCCGGGGAGCTGTTTTTT.

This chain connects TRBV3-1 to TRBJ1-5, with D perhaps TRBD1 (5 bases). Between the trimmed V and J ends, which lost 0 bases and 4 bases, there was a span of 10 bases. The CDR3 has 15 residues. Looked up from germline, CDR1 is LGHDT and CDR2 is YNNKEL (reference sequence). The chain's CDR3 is CASSQDRGRNQPQHF. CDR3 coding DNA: TGTGCCAGCAGCCAAGATCGGGGGAGGAATCAGCCCCAGCATTTT. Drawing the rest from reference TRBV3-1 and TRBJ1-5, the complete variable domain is DTAVSQTPKYLVTQMGNDKSIKCEQNLGHDTMYWYKQDSKKFLKIMFSYNNKELIINETVPNRFSPKSPDKAHLNLHINSLELGDSAVYFCASSQDRGRNQPQHFGDGTRLSIL.

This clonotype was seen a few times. The CDR3 bases are TGTGCCAGCAGCTTATACAAGGGGTCCGACGAAAAACTGTTTTTT. This translates into CASSLYKGSDEKLFF. The chain carries TRBV7-8 and TRBJ1-4, with D possibly matching TRBD1 (5 bases). Germline CDR1 reads SGHVS; CDR2 reads FQNEAQ. V lost 2 bases and J 8 bases, leaving 15 bases between the germline ends. CDR3 size: 15 residues.

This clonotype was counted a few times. CDR3 coding DNA: TGCAGTGCCACCGGTTACGCCGAAAACACCGGGGAGCTGTTTTTT. Translating it yields CSATGYAENTGELFF. This chain uses TRBV20-1 with TRBJ2-2; D call uncertain. Germline V gene lookup returns CDR1 DFQATT and CDR2 SNEGSKA (reference sequence). The V end was cut by 6 bases, the J end by 2 bases, with 16 bases between. The length of the CDR3 is 15 residues.

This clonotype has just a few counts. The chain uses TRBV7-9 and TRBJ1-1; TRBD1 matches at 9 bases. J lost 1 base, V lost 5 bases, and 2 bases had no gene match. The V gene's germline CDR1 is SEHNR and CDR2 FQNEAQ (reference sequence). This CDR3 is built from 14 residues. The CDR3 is CASSTGQGNTEAFF. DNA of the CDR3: TGTGCCAGCAGCACGGGACAGGGGAACACTGAAGCTTTCTTT.

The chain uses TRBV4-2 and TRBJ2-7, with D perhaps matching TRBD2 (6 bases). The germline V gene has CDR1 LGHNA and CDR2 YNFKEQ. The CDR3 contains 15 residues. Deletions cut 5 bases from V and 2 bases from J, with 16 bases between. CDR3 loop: CASSTGGPGAYEQYF. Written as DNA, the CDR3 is TGTGCCAGCAGCACCGGAGGGCCGGGTGCCTACGAGCAGTACTTC.

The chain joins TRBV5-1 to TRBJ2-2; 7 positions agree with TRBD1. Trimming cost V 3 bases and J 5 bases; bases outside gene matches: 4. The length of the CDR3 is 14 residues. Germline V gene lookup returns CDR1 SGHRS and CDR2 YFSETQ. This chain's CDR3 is CASSSGTATGELFF. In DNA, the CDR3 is TGCGCCAGCAGCTCCGGGACAGCTACCGGGGAGCTGTTTTTT.

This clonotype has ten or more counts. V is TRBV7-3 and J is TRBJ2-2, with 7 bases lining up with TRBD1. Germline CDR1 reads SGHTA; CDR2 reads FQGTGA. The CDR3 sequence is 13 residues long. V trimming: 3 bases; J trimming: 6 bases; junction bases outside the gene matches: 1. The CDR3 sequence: CASSLTGSGELFF. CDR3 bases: TGTGCCAGCAGCTTGACAGGGTCCGGGGAGCTGTTTTTT.

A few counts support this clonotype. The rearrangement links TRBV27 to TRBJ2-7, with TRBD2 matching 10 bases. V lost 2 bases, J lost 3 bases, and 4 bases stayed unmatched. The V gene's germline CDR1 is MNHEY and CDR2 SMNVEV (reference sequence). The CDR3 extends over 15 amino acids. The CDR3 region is CASSLLAGAFYEQYF. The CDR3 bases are TGTGCCAGCAGTTTACTAGCGGGGGCCTTCTACGAGCAGTACTTC.

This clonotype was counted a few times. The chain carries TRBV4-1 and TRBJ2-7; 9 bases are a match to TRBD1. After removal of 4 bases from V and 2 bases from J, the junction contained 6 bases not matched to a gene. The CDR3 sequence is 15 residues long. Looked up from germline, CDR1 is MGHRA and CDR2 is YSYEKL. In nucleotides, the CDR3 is TGCGCCAGCAGCCCCGGACAGGGGACAACCTACGAGCAGTACTTC. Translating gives CASSPGQGTTYEQYF.